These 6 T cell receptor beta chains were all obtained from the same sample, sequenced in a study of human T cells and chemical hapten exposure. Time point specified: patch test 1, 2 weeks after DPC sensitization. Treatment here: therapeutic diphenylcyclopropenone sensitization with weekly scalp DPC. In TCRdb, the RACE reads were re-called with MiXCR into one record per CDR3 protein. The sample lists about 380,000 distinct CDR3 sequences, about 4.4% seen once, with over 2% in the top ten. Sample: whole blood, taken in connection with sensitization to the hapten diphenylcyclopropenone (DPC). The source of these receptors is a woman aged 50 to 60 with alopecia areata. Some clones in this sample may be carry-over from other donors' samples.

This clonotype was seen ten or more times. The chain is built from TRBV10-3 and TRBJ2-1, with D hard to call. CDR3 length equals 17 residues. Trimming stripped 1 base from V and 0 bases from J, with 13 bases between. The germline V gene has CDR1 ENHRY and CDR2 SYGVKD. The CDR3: CAISEFAAASSYNEQFF. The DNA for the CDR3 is TGTGCCATCAGTGAGTTCGCGGCCGCAAGCTCCTACAATGAGCAGTTCTTC.

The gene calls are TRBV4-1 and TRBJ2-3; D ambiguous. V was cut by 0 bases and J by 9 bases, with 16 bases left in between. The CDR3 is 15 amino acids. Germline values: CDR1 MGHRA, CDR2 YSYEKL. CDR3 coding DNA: TGCGCCAGCAGCCAAGATGCGTCAACACAAAGGACGCAGTATTTT. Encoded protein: CASSQDASTQRTQYF.

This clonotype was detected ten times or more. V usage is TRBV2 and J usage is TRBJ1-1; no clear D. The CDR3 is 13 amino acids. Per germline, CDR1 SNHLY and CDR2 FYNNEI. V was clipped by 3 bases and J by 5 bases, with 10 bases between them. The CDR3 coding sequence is TGTGCCAGCAGTGATGCTCCAGAGACTGAAGCTTTCTTT. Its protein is CASSDAPETEAFF.

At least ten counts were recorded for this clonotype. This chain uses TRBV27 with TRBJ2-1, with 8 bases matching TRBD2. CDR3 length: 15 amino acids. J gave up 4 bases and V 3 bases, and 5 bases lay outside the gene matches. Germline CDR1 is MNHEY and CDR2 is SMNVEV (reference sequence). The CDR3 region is CASSFTSGPYNEQFF. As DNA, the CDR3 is TGTGCCAGCAGTTTCACTAGCGGACCATACAATGAGCAGTTCTTC.

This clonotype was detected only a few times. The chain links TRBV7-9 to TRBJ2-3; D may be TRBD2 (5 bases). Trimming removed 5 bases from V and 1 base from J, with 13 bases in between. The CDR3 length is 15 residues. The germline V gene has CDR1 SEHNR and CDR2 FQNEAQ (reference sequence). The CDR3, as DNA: TGTGCCAGCAGCCGTCTAGCCCCCGGCACAGATACGCAGTATTTT. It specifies CASSRLAPGTDTQYF.

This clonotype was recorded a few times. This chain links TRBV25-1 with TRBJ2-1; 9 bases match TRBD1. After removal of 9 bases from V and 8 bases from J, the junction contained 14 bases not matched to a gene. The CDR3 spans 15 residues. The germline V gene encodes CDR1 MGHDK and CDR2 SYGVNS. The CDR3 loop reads CASALGGQGLHEQFF. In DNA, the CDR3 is TGTGCCAGTGCCCTGGGGGGACAGGGTTTACATGAGCAGTTCTTC.